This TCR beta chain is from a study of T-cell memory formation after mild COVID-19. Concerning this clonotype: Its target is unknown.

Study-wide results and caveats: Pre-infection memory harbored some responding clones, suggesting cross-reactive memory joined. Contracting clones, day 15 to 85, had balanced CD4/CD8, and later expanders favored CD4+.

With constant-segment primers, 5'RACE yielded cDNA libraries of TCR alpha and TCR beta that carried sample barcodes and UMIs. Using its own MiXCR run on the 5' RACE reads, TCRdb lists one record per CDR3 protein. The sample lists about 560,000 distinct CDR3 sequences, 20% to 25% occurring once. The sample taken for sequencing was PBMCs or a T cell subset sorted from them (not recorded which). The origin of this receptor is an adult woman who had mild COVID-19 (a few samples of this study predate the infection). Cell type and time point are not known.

Here the CDR3 reads CSALQGNYGYTF. CDR3 DNA: TGCAGTGCTTTACAGGGGAACTATGGCTACACCTTC. The J gene is TRBJ1-2, the V gene TRBV20-1, with 7 bases matching TRBD1. From germline, CDR1 is DFQATT and CDR2 SNEGSKA (reference sequence). CDR3 length equals 12 residues. V dropped 5 bases and J dropped 2; count of bases not matched to a gene: 2.